A selection of T cell receptor beta chains follows, all from one sample in a study of T cell repertoires in cytomegalovirus infection. Their antigen targets remain unknown. TCRdb itself ran the reads through MiXCR, one entry per CDR3 protein. The table has more than 85,000 distinct CDR3 sequences, about 30% seen once. The starting material was CD8+ T cells from cultured PBMCs, obtained from culture after CMV antigen stimulation. These TCRs come from a human donor in good health (CMV status not recorded). Some clones in this sample may be carry-over from other donors' samples. CDR3s include the opening cysteine and the closing phenylalanine or tryptophan. The order of the fields is V gene, D gene, clone size, J gene, CDR3 protein, CDR3 DNA. A D gene is named only where the DNA matches it firmly. A clone size is listed for some rows: how often the clone was seen (once, few, many), or a class if it is expanded.

>TRBV19|.|.|TRBJ2-1
CASRNTGYNEQFF
TGTGCCAGTAGGAACACAGGCTACAATGAGCAGTTCTTC
>TRBV20-1|.|once|TRBJ1-1
CSANEWGQNTEAFF
TGCAGTGCTAACGAATGGGGGCAGAACACTGAAGCTTTCTTT
>TRBV14|.|.|TRBJ2-1
CASSQAGRRIYNEQFF
TGTGCCAGCAGCCAAGCCGGTAGGCGGATCTACAATGAGCAGTTCTTC
>TRBV5-4|.|few|TRBJ1-5
CASSLGQEQPQHF
TGTGCCAGCAGCTTGGGACAGGAGCAGCCCCAGCATTTT
>TRBV10-3|.|many|TRBJ2-3
CAISGFGTDTQYF
TGTGCCATCAGTGGGTTCGGAACAGATACGCAGTATTTT
>TRBV7-9|.|few|TRBJ2-7
CASSFGREQYF
TGTGCCAGCAGCTTCGGCCGGGAGCAGTACTTC
>TRBV4-2|.|many|TRBJ2-3
CASSQGLSEADGSADTQYF
TGTGCCAGCAGCCAAGGTTTATCGGAGGCAGACGGTTCGGCAGATACGCAGTATTTT
>TRBV3-1|.|few|TRBJ2-3
CASSQDGGPSTDTQYF
TGTGCCAGCAGCCAAGATGGGGGGCCTAGCACAGATACGCAGTATTTT
>TRBV7-7|.|.|TRBJ2-5
CASSLKGDEETQYF
TGTGCCAGCAGCTTAAAGGGGGATGAGGAGACCCAGTACTTC
>TRBV24-1|.|.|TRBJ2-7
CATSGQYGEQYF
TGTGCCACCAGCGGACAATATGGCGAGCAGTACTTC
>TRBV7-6|.|.|TRBJ1-1
CASSFEIRAETEAFF
TGTGCCAGCAGCTTTGAAATTCGGGCAGAAACTGAAGCTTTCTTT
>TRBV2|.|.|TRBJ2-1
CASSEMVLEQFF
TGTGCCAGCAGTGAAATGGTGCTAGAACAGTTCTTC
>TRBV28|TRBD1|.|TRBJ2-2
CASSPLGQGPGTGELFF
TGTGCCAGCAGTCCATTAGGACAGGGTCCTGGCACCGGGGAGCTGTTTTTT
>TRBV4-1|.|many|TRBJ1-2
CASSQDSSPGSGYTF
TGCGCCAGCAGCCAAGATAGCTCCCCAGGGAGCGGCTACACCTTC
>TRBV11-2|.|few|TRBJ2-3
CASSLDRTTTSTDTQYF
TGTGCCAGCAGCTTAGACAGGACCACGACTAGCACAGATACGCAGTATTTT
>TRBV7-6|TRBD1|few|TRBJ1-3
CASSLRTGEYSGNTIYF
TGTGCCAGCAGCTTACGGACAGGGGAATACTCTGGAAACACCATATATTTT
>TRBV27|.|.|TRBJ2-7
CASSGGASSYEQYF
TGTGCCAGCAGTGGGGGGGCCTCATCCTACGAGCAGTACTTC
>TRBV28|.|few|TRBJ1-1
CASQPGDTEAFF
TGTGCCAGCCAACCGGGCGACACTGAAGCTTTCTTT
>TRBV27|.|.|TRBJ2-3
CASSLGPLPTDTQYF
TGTGCCAGCAGTTTAGGGCCACTACCCACAGATACGCAGTATTTT
>TRBV7-9|TRBD1|.|TRBJ2-1
CASSLGTGRIPQFF
TGTGCCAGCAGCCTCGGGACAGGCCGAATACCACAGTTCTTC
>TRBV7-6|.|few|TRBJ2-1
CASSFKRRDNEQFF
TGTGCCAGCAGCTTTAAACGGAGGGACAATGAGCAGTTCTTC
>TRBV2|.|.|TRBJ2-1
CASPRWAGIDNEQFF
TGTGCCAGCCCGAGGTGGGCGGGGATAGACAATGAGCAGTTCTTC
>TRBV20-1|.|.|TRBJ1-4
CSARDIGGETTNEKLFF
TGCAGTGCTAGAGATATAGGCGGGGAGACAACTAATGAAAAACTGTTTTTT
>TRBV7-6|.|.|TRBJ2-7
CASSLVGPGLYEQYF
TGTGCCAGCAGCTTAGTGGGGCCAGGTCTCTACGAGCAGTACTTC